These 29 T cell receptor beta chains share one sample of origin, sequenced in a study of cytomegalovirus exposure and HLA in healthy donors. PCR was performed using 60 Vbeta and 13 Jbeta primers. Generated by immunoSEQ multiplex PCR, the TCRdb table keeps only in-frame clones and is missing some. Seen here are some 200,000 clones, around 85% observed once, and the top ten hold about 6%. The sequenced sample was PBMCs. These receptors all come from a man between 40 and 49 years old in good health and CMV-seropositive.

This sequence joins TRBV5-1 and TRBJ2-1; 8 nucleotides align to TRBD2. The germline V gene has CDR1 SGHRS and CDR2 YFSETQ. V lost 1 base and J lost 5; bases outside the gene matches: 5. The CDR3 runs to 15 residues. CDR3 residues: CASSLSGGDHNEQFF. The CDR3 DNA follows: TGCGCCAGCAGCTTGTCGGGGGGGGACCACAATGAGCAGTTCTTC.

A note on this clone: One end of the junction does not line up with germline, which may come from a read error. This chain connects TRBV5-6 to TRBJ1-3; unclear D gene. The CDR3 length is 15 residues. The germline CDR1 and CDR2 sequences are SGHDT and YYEEEE. The CDR3 loop is CASSLGGSSENTIYF. CDR3 DNA: TGTGCCAGCAGCTTGGGAGGGAGCTCTGAAAACACCATATATTTT.

V usage is TRBV2 and J usage is TRBJ1-3; no clear D. In germline, CDR1 is SNHLY, CDR2 FYNNEI. This CDR3 region has 13 residues. V lost 7 bases and J 0 bases, leaving 7 bases between the germline ends. The CDR3 protein is CASTLYSGNTIYF. The CDR3 DNA reads as TGTGCCAGCACCTTGTACTCTGGAAACACCATATATTTT.

The chain links TRBV2 to TRBJ2-1, with a weak D call TRBD2 (7 bases). CDR1 and CDR2 from the germline V gene are SNHLY and FYNNEI. V lost 6 bases and J lost 6, with 21 bases in between. This CDR3 is 16 amino acids long. The CDR3 sequence is CASSPSWGGTFNEQFF. The CDR3 DNA is TGTGCCAGCAGCCCTTCATGGGGGGGCACGTTCAATGAGCAGTTCTTC.

The V gene is TRBV5-6, the J gene TRBJ2-7; D is unresolved. V lost 3 bases and J 5 bases, leaving 9 bases between the germline ends. This CDR3 has 12 amino acids. The germline gives CDR1 SGHDT, CDR2 YYEEEE. In nucleotides, the CDR3 is TGTGCCAGCAGCTCTCAGTCCCACGAGCAGTACTTC. It encodes CASSSQSHEQYF. The whole variable domain, remainder taken from reference TRBV5-6 and TRBJ2-7, is DAGVTQSPTHLIKTRGQQVTLRCSPKSGHDTVSWYQQALGQGPQFIFQYYEEEERQRGNFPDRFSGHQFPNYSSELNVNALLLGDSALYLCASSSQSHEQYFGPGTRLTVT.

This chain connects TRBV6-1 to TRBJ2-7, with a weak D call TRBD1 (5 bases). Germline-derived CDR1 and CDR2 are MNHNS and SASEGT. This CDR3 is 15 amino acids long. Trimming stripped 6 bases from V and 5 bases from J, with 20 bases between. DNA for the CDR3: TGTGCCAGCAGCCAAAAGGGCAGGGTGGGCGACGAGCAGTACTTC. Translation gives CASSQKGRVGDEQYF.

The chain uses TRBV7-3 and TRBJ2-6; 7 bases fit TRBD1. The germline CDR1 and CDR2 sequences are SGHTA and FQGTGA. This CDR3 contains 17 residues. The trim removed 1 base at V and 1 base at J, leaving 4 bases unmatched. The CDR3 sequence: CASSLRQGNSGANVLTF. CDR3 in DNA: TGTGCCAGCAGCTTAAGACAGGGAAATTCTGGGGCCAACGTCCTGACTTTC.

V and J are TRBV7-8 and TRBJ1-1; no firm D call. The V end was cut by 1 base, the J end by 3 bases, with 15 bases between. This CDR3 has 16 residues. CDR1 is SGHVS and CDR2 is FQNEAQ in the germline V gene. The chain's CDR3 is CASSLGITQVDTEAFF. CDR3 nucleotide sequence: TGTGCCAGCAGCTTAGGAATCACCCAGGTGGACACTGAAGCTTTCTTT.

The chain links TRBV25-1 to TRBJ2-2, with D possibly matching TRBD1 (5 bases). Trimming pared 3 bases from V and 1 base from J, leaving 12 bases between. This CDR3 comprises 16 residues. Germline CDR1 reads MGHDK; CDR2 reads SYGVNS. Here the CDR3 DNA reads TGTGCCAGCAGTGAGAATGGCAGGGTGAACACCGGGGAGCTGTTTTTT. Protein: CASSENGRVNTGELFF.

This chain connects TRBV7-2 to TRBJ2-7; no clear D gene. Per the germline V gene, CDR1 is SGHTA and CDR2 is FQGNSA. This CDR3 contains 15 residues. Trimming pared 4 bases from V and 2 bases from J, leaving 15 bases between. DNA of the CDR3: TGTGCCAGCAGCTCCAGACGAAAACTAACCTACGAGCAGTACTTC. Its protein is CASSSRRKLTYEQYF.

This chain links TRBV4-2 with TRBJ2-7, with D possibly matching TRBD1 (5 bases). The germline V gene encodes CDR1 LGHNA and CDR2 YNFKEQ. This CDR3 is 14 amino acids long. Trimming removed 0 bases at V and 3 bases at J, with 9 bases between. The CDR3 coding sequence is TGTGCCAGCAGCCAAGATGCCCAGGGCTACGAGCAGTACTTC. Its translation is CASSQDAQGYEQYF.

This chain uses TRBV2 with TRBJ2-5; TRBD1 might be the D (6 bases). Germline V CDR1 and CDR2: SNHLY, FYNNEI. With 11 bases removed from V and 2 bases from J, the gap between germline ends came to 15 bases. This CDR3 has 13 residues. The CDR3 nucleotides are TGTGCCTTAACGAAGGGGGTTCAAGAGACCCAGTACTTC. This sequence encodes CALTKGVQETQYF.

This clone has only a few counts. This chain uses TRBV5-1 with TRBJ2-5, with TRBD2 identical over 8 bases. In germline, CDR1 is SGHRS, CDR2 YFSETQ. V lost 3 bases to trimming and J lost 0 bases; unmatched junction nucleotides: 13. This CDR3 is built from 18 residues. The CDR3 nucleotides are TGCGCCAGCAGCTCGCCCCCAGCGGGGGACCTTTACCAAGAGACCCAGTACTTC. Translation gives CASSSPPAGDLYQETQYF.

The chain joins TRBV15 to TRBJ1-4, with D uncertain. The CDR3 is made up of 12 amino acids. Germline V gives CDR1 LNHNV, CDR2 YYDKDF (reference sequence). Trimming pared 3 bases from V and 12 bases from J, leaving 11 bases between. CDR3 amino acids: CATSRAGGELFF. CDR3 nucleotides: TGTGCCACCAGCAGGGCGGGTGGAGAACTGTTTTTT.

This clone was detected only a few times. The chain links TRBV28 to TRBJ1-2; 7 nucleotides match TRBD1. This CDR3 is built from 13 residues. V lost 7 bases, J lost 4 bases, and 6 bases stayed unmatched. Germline values: CDR1 MDHEN, CDR2 SYDVKM. The CDR3, as DNA: TGTGCCAGCAACGACAGGGTCAGCTATGGCTACACCTTC. This codes for CASNDRVSYGYTF.

The chain has TRBV19 and TRBJ1-1; a possible D gene is TRBD1 (6 bases). The germline V gene has CDR1 LNHDA and CDR2 SQIVND (reference sequence). CDR3 length equals 13 residues. V was clipped by 3 bases and J by 6 bases, with 11 bases between them. This CDR3 is CASSIRGTAEAFF. The CDR3 DNA sequence: TGTGCCAGTAGTATCAGGGGTACGGCTGAAGCTTTCTTT.

This chain joins TRBV4-1 and TRBJ1-1, with TRBD1 matching over 8 bases. CDR1 MGHRA and CDR2 YSYEKL come from the germline V gene. The CDR3 runs to 15 residues. J was trimmed by 6 bases and V by 4 bases; bases with no gene match: 10. The CDR3 DNA sequence: TGCGCCAGCAGCCGCAAACAGGGGGAAAGTCCTGAAGCTTTCTTT. As protein: CASSRKQGESPEAFF.

This chain joins TRBV6-5 and TRBJ2-7; 7 nucleotides line up with TRBD1. After removal of 2 bases from V and 3 bases from J, the junction contained 7 bases not matched to a gene. This CDR3 has 15 residues. The germline V gene has CDR1 MNHEY and CDR2 SVGAGI. This chain's CDR3 is CASSYTKTGFYEQYF. As DNA, the CDR3 is TGTGCCAGCAGTTACACCAAGACAGGGTTCTACGAGCAGTACTTC.

The chain employs TRBV7-2 and TRBJ2-5; possibly TRBD2 for D (6 bases). The ends were cut back, 2 bases at V and 6 bases at J, with 10 bases in the middle. The germline V gene encodes CDR1 SGHTA and CDR2 FQGNSA. The CDR3 is 13 amino acids. The CDR3 DNA reads as TGTGCCAGCAGCTTAACCGGGGGAAAGACCCAGTACTTC. It is translated as CASSLTGGKTQYF.

The DNA for the CDR3 is TGTGCCAGCAGTGCCGGAGGGATGGTCAATCAGCCCCAGCATTTT. As protein: CASSAGGMVNQPQHF. J is TRBJ1-5 and V is TRBV6-1, with D unresolved. The germline V gene has CDR1 MNHNS and CDR2 SASEGT. V shed 4 bases and J shed 3 bases, with 13 bases lying between them. CDR3 size: 15 residues.

CDR3 coding DNA: TGCGCCAGCATGCGCGGACTACCAAACACCGGGGAGCTGTTTTTT. Amino acid sequence: CASMRGLPNTGELFF. The V gene is TRBV5-1, the J gene TRBJ2-2; TRBD2 is a possible D gene (6 bases). The CDR3 totals 15 residues. Trimming shortened V by 6 bases and J by 2 bases, and 14 bases separated the two germline ends. Germline CDR1 and CDR2: SGHRS and YFSETQ. Variable domain in full (rest from reference TRBV5-1 and TRBJ2-2): KAGVTQTPRYLIKTRGQQVTLSCSPISGHRSVSWYQQTPGQGLQFLFEYFSETQRNKGNFPGRFSGRQFSNSRSEMNVSTLELGDSALYLCASMRGLPNTGELFFGEGSRLTVL.

The chain uses TRBV2 and TRBJ2-7; D might be TRBD2 (7 bases). Trimming cost V 0 bases and J 5 bases, with 20 bases left between them. Germline V CDR1 and CDR2: SNHLY, FYNNEI. The CDR3 totals 17 residues. The CDR3 loop is CASSEARGRGGANEQYF. In DNA, the CDR3 is TGTGCCAGCAGTGAAGCAAGGGGTCGAGGGGGGGCCAACGAGCAGTACTTC.

The chain joins TRBV7-6 to TRBJ2-1, with a possible D match to TRBD2 (5 bases). V was shortened by 4 bases and J by 1 base, with 11 bases between the two germline ends. Germline CDR1 SGHVS, CDR2 FNYEAQ. This CDR3 is 15 amino acids long. For the CDR3, the DNA is TGTGCCAGCAGCTCCCTTCGGGGTTCCTACAATGAGCAGTTCTTC. Its protein product is CASSSLRGSYNEQFF.

V usage is TRBV5-8 and J usage is TRBJ1-2; no firm D call. Trimming took off 4 bases at V and 7 bases at J, with 14 bases between the two ends. Germline lookup yields CDR1 SGHTS and CDR2 YDEGEE. The CDR3 is 13 amino acids. The CDR3 nucleotides read TGTGCCAGCAGCGGAGGGAGTACGGGTGGCTACACCTTC. The encoded protein is CASSGGSTGGYTF.

The chain joins TRBV9 to TRBJ2-3; no firm D call. The CDR3 is made up of 15 amino acids. Germline V gene lookup returns CDR1 SGDLS and CDR2 YYNGEE. Trimming removed 1 base from V and 0 bases from J, with 9 bases in between. The CDR3 region has the DNA TGTGCCAGCAGCGTATCTAGAGGTAGCACAGATACGCAGTATTTT. It yields the protein CASSVSRGSTDTQYF.

The gene calls are TRBV9 and TRBJ1-1; D may be TRBD1 (6 bases). Germline CDR1 is SGDLS and CDR2 is YYNGEE. Trimming left V 3 bases short and J 4 bases short, with 16 bases between. The CDR3 spans 15 residues. The CDR3: CASSAPGTSSTEAFF. In nucleotides, the CDR3 is TGTGCCAGCAGCGCCCCCGGGACATCCAGCACTGAAGCTTTCTTT.

The chain employs TRBV10-3 and TRBJ2-5; TRBD1 matches at 8 bases. This CDR3 spans 18 amino acids. After removal of 4 bases from V and 4 bases from J, the junction contained 17 bases not matched to a gene. Germline-derived CDR1 and CDR2 are ENHRY and SYGVKD. CDR3 region: CAISVGGGQGPRGETQYF. The CDR3 region has the DNA TGTGCCATCAGTGTTGGGGGTGGACAGGGCCCCCGAGGAGAGACCCAGTACTTC.

This chain joins TRBV15 and TRBJ1-1, with TRBD1 identical over 8 bases. This CDR3 has 17 amino acids. Unmatched junction bases numbered 19, after V lost 4 bases and J lost 9 bases. Germline V gives CDR1 LNHNV, CDR2 YYDKDF (reference sequence). Here the CDR3 DNA reads TGTGCCACCAGCAATCTCCCTAGGGGGACAGGAGAGGGGCAAGCTTTCTTT. Encoded protein: CATSNLPRGTGEGQAFF.

The V and J genes are TRBV11-2 and TRBJ2-2, with a possible D match to TRBD2 (7 bases). The CDR3 covers 16 residues. V was clipped by 1 base and J by 0 bases, with 9 bases between them. Germline V lookup: CDR1 SGHAT, CDR2 FQNNGV. CDR3 protein: CASSLGGGANTGELFF. The DNA of the CDR3 is TGTGCCAGCAGCTTAGGAGGGGGGGCGAACACCGGGGAGCTGTTTTTT.